The 12 T cell receptor beta chains reported below all come from one sample, sequenced in a study of cytomegalovirus exposure and HLA in healthy donors. The PCR ran on 60 Vbeta and 13 Jbeta primers. The protocol was immunoSEQ multiplex PCR, while the TCRdb copy is restricted to in-frame clones and leaves out a portion. This sample carries 90,000 to 130,000 clones, roughly three quarters of them seen once, and the ten largest clones take about 6.8%. Sequencing used PBMCs. The receptor set was obtained from a man aged 25 to 45 in good health and CMV-seropositive.

The CDR3 loop is CASSGRGGSTYGYTF. As DNA, the CDR3 is TGTGCCAGCAGCGGCCGGGGGGGCAGTACCTATGGCTACACCTTC. The chain combines TRBV27 with TRBJ1-2; TRBD1 is a possible D gene (6 bases). In germline, CDR1 is MNHEY, CDR2 SMNVEV (reference sequence). This CDR3 is built from 15 residues. Trimming pared 6 bases from V and 4 bases from J, leaving 18 bases between.

The V gene is TRBV5-5, the J gene TRBJ2-7; D unclear. This CDR3 has 14 residues. V shed 0 bases and J shed 3 bases, with 10 bases lying between them. In germline, CDR1 is SGHKS, CDR2 YYEKEE (reference sequence). The CDR3 region has the DNA TGTGCCAGCAGCTTGGCCGCGGAGTTCTACGAGCAGTACTTC. Its translation is CASSLAAEFYEQYF.

CDR3: CASSPRSGNNEKLFF. DNA for the CDR3: TGCGCCAGCAGCCCAAGATCGGGGAATAATGAAAAACTGTTTTTT. J is TRBJ1-4 and V is TRBV4-1; D remains unclear. Germline values: CDR1 MGHRA, CDR2 YSYEKL. V dropped 4 bases and J dropped 4 bases, with 13 bases sitting between them. This CDR3 contains 15 residues.

The chain is built from TRBV5-4 and TRBJ1-2; 7 nucleotides agree with TRBD1. Germline V gene data show CDR1 as SGHNT and CDR2 as YYREEE (reference sequence). The CDR3 is made up of 16 amino acids. Unmatched junction bases numbered 13, after V lost 0 bases and J lost 8 bases. CDR3 sequence reads: CASSLGPPDREGGYTF. In DNA form, the CDR3 reads TGTGCCAGCAGCTTGGGGCCCCCCGACAGGGAAGGAGGCTACACCTTC.

J is TRBJ1-2 and V is TRBV7-8; perhaps TRBD1 as D (6 bases). Germline V CDR1 and CDR2: SGHVS, FQNEAQ. There are 16 residues in the CDR3. V shed 0 bases and J shed 4 bases, with 15 bases lying between them. CDR3 sequence (DNA): TGTGCCAGCAGCTTAGCGTCAGGGGAAGTTTCCTATGGCTACACCTTC. It translates to CASSLASGEVSYGYTF. Supplemented by reference TRBV7-8 and TRBJ1-2, the full variable domain reads GAGVSQSPRYKVAKRGQDVALRCDPISGHVSLFWYQQALGQGPEFLTYFQNEAQLDKSGLPSDRFFAERPEGSVSTLKIQRTQQEDSAVYLCASSLASGEVSYGYTFGSGTRLTVV.

The chain's CDR3 is CASGLVGTGVGNTIYF. As DNA, the CDR3 is TGTGCTAGTGGTTTGGTAGGGACAGGGGTCGGAAACACCATATATTTT. The chain joins TRBV12-5 to TRBJ1-3, with 10 bases that match TRBD1. Trimming took 0 bases from V and 4 from J; bases not matched to a gene: 3. The V gene's germline CDR1 is LGHNT and CDR2 FRNRAP. CDR3 length: 16 residues.

The V gene is TRBV11-3, the J gene TRBJ2-3; 9 nucleotides align to TRBD2. There are 14 residues in the CDR3. The junction had 3 bases not matched to a gene; V was cut back by 3 bases and J by 5 bases. Germline V gene sequence: CDR1 SGHNT, CDR2 YENEEA. CDR3 sequence: CASSLGGGGDTQYF. The CDR3 bases are TGTGCCAGCAGCTTGGGCGGGGGGGGAGATACGCAGTATTTT.

The chain links TRBV5-1 to TRBJ2-3, with TRBD2 matching over 10 bases. J lost 3 bases, V lost 2 bases, and 12 bases had no gene match. The CDR3 loop spans 18 amino acids. Germline-derived CDR1 and CDR2 are SGHRS and YFSETQ. CDR3 nucleotide sequence: TGCGCCAGCAGCTTCGGGGCTAGCGGGGGAGAAGTAACAGATACGCAGTATTTT. It encodes CASSFGASGGEVTDTQYF.

V usage is TRBV7-6 and J usage is TRBJ2-1; TRBD1 agrees at 8 bases. Germline V gives CDR1 SGHVS, CDR2 FNYEAQ. Trimming at V came to 0 bases and at J to 8 bases, leaving 9 bases not matched to a gene. This CDR3 comprises 16 residues. CDR3 in amino acids: CASSLAGRGRRDEQFF. The CDR3 DNA reads TGTGCCAGCAGCTTAGCGGGCAGGGGGCGAAGGGATGAGCAGTTCTTC.

The chain carries TRBV18 and TRBJ2-3, with D unresolved. The CDR3 is 14 residues long. Trimming pared 0 bases from V and 3 bases from J, leaving 7 bases between. The germline gives CDR1 KGHSH, CDR2 LQKENI. The DNA of the CDR3 is TGTGCCAGCTCACCACCCACCCAGACAGATACGCAGTATTTT. Translated: CASSPPTQTDTQYF.

The V call is TRBV19, the J call TRBJ2-4; 9 bases agree with TRBD1. V trimming: 9 bases; J trimming: 8 bases; junction bases outside the gene matches: 8. CDR1 is LNHDA and CDR2 is SQIVND in the germline V gene (reference sequence). CDR3 length equals 13 residues. The CDR3, as DNA: TGTGCCAGCAACCGGGACAGGGATGACATTCAGTACTTC. It yields the protein CASNRDRDDIQYF. Looking up the rest from reference TRBV19 and TRBJ2-4 gives the full variable domain: DGGITQSPKYLFRKEGQNVTLSCEQNLNHDAMYWYRQDPGQGLRLIYYSQIVNDFQKGDIAEGYSVSREKKESFPLTVTSAQKNPTAFYLCASNRDRDDIQYFGAGTRLSVL.

Here the CDR3 DNA reads TGTGCCAGCAGCCAAACCCCTGGACAGGCGAACTATGGCTACACCTTC. This encodes CASSQTPGQANYGYTF. The V gene is TRBV5-4, the J gene TRBJ1-2; 7 bases line up with TRBD1. The CDR3 has 16 amino acids. Germline V gene lookup returns CDR1 SGHNT and CDR2 YYREEE (reference sequence). Trimming took 4 bases from V and 2 from J; bases not matched to a gene: 11.